Listed here are 32 T cell receptor beta chains from one sample, sequenced in a study of regulatory T cells in long-lasting Graves disease. Building the TCR beta libraries relied on iRepertoire HTBI primers, and CDR3 regions underwent Arm-PCR. TCRdb re-analysed the multiplex PCR reads in MiXCR, keeping a single row per CDR3 protein. This sample has fewer than 400,000 distinct CDR3 sequences, with about 20% found just once. Time point of the sample: persistent/refractory GD, antithyroid drugs over 5 years with positive TRAb. The authors made the TCR library using RNA they extracted from PBMCs. The sequencing here drew on peripheral blood mononuclear cells (PBMCs), taken when the disease was refractory, from a patient treated with antithyroid drugs. The receptors derive from a female donor with Graves disease.

In regard to this clonotype: A read error may be the cause here, since a much bigger clone is one base away. The chain links TRBV7-9 to TRBJ1-2; no clear D gene. The germline gives CDR1 SEHNR, CDR2 FQNEAQ (reference sequence). This CDR3 region has 13 residues. The CDR3 DNA sequence: TGTGCCAGCAGCAGGGAGACAAACTATGGCTACATCTTC. It translates to CASSRETNYGYIF. The full variable domain, completed using reference TRBV7-9 and TRBJ1-2, is DTGVSQNPRHKITKRGQNVTFRCDPISEHNRLYWYRQTLGQGPEFLTYFQNEAQLEKSRLLSDRFSAERPKGSFSTLEIQRTEQGDSAMYLCASSRETNYGYIFGSGTRLTVV.

Many counts were recorded for this clonotype. The chain recombines TRBV20-1 with TRBJ1-2; TRBD1 matches 8 bases. CDR1 is DFQATT, CDR2 SNEGSKA, per germline (reference sequence). The CDR3 consists of 15 residues. Unmatched junction bases numbered 8, after V lost 5 bases and J lost 0 bases. The CDR3 sequence: CSAHRRGRANYGYTF. CDR3 bases: TGCAGTGCTCATCGCAGGGGGCGGGCTAACTATGGCTACACCTTC.

This clonotype was found a few times. The chain uses TRBV28 and TRBJ1-1; 10 positions match TRBD1. Germline CDR1 is MDHEN and CDR2 is SYDVKM. The CDR3 totals 17 residues. The J segment lost 1 base and the V segment lost 4 bases, leaving 9 bases of the junction unmatched. CDR3 sequence: CASSSPGGTGANTEAFF. The CDR3 DNA is TGTGCCAGCAGTTCCCCTGGGGGGACAGGGGCGAACACTGAAGCTTTCTTT.

This clonotype turned up a few times. The J gene is TRBJ1-5, the V gene TRBV20-1, with D perhaps matching TRBD1 (5 bases). Germline V gives CDR1 DFQATT, CDR2 SNEGSKA (reference sequence). V was pared by 1 base and J by 2 bases, with 15 bases between. This CDR3 spans 16 amino acids. CDR3 in amino acids: CSARVEDSHGNQPQHF. The CDR3 DNA reads TGCAGTGCTAGAGTTGAAGACAGCCATGGCAATCAGCCCCAGCATTTT.

There are many counts of this clonotype. This chain uses TRBV5-1 with TRBJ1-2, with TRBD1 as a possible D gene (6 bases). This CDR3 has 14 amino acids. V was shortened by 5 bases and J by 8 bases, with 19 bases between the two germline ends. The germline gives CDR1 SGHRS, CDR2 YFSETQ. CDR3: CASRQGTLGGGYTF. CDR3 DNA sequence: TGCGCCAGCAGGCAGGGGACCCTCGGAGGAGGCTACACCTTC. Drawing the rest from reference TRBV5-1 and TRBJ1-2, the complete variable domain is KAGVTQTPRYLIKTRGQQVTLSCSPISGHRSVSWYQQTPGQGLQFLFEYFSETQRNKGNFPGRFSGRQFSNSRSEMNVSTLELGDSALYLCASRQGTLGGGYTFGSGTRLTVV.

As regards this clonotype: It differs at one base from a far larger clone, so likely a read error. The chain links TRBV6-2 or TRBV6-3 to TRBJ1-2, with TRBD1 identical over 9 bases. The CDR3 is made up of 14 amino acids. V dropped 5 bases and J dropped 7; count of bases not matched to a gene: 8. CDR1 and CDR2 from the germline V gene are MNHEY and SVGEGT. CDR3 residues: CASSPGTGTCGYTF. CDR3 DNA sequence: TGTGCCAGCAGTCCCGGGACAGGGACGTGTGGCTACACCTTC.

The gene calls are TRBV30 and TRBJ2-7; a possible D gene is TRBD2 (6 bases). CDR1 and CDR2 from the germline V gene are GTSNPN and SVGIG (reference sequence). This CDR3 has 14 amino acids. Trimming left V 0 bases short and J 6 bases short, with 15 bases between. Here the CDR3 DNA reads TGTGCCTGGAGTGTATTGGGCGGGGCCGCCGAGCAGTACTTC. This translates into CAWSVLGGAAEQYF.

J is TRBJ1-3 and V is TRBV10-2, with 7 bases lining up with TRBD1. J lost 7 bases, V lost 4 bases, and 7 bases had no gene match. The CDR3 covers 14 residues. Germline CDR1 and CDR2: WSHSY and SAAADI. The CDR3 loop is CASSVVEQGNTIYF. Written as DNA, the CDR3 is TGCGCCAGCAGTGTGGTGGAACAGGGGAACACCATATATTTT.

The sample holds many counts of this clonotype. The rearrangement joins TRBV29-1 to TRBJ2-7; perhaps TRBD2 as D (5 bases). CDR3 length equals 15 residues. The V end was cut by 2 bases, the J end by 1 base, with 15 bases between. Germline V lookup: CDR1 SQVTM, CDR2 ANQGSEA. Written as DNA, the CDR3 is TGCAGCGTTGAATTCAGCGGTAAGGGTTCCTACGAGCAGTACTTC. Encoded protein: CSVEFSGKGSYEQYF.

The rearrangement joins TRBV28 to TRBJ2-7; 8 bases are shared with TRBD1. The CDR3 sequence is 18 residues long. V dropped 3 bases and J dropped 3; count of bases not matched to a gene: 16. CDR1 is MDHEN, CDR2 SYDVKM, per germline. CDR3 region: CASSFYNWGTGRSYEQYF. The DNA for the CDR3 is TGTGCCAGCAGTTTTTATAATTGGGGGACAGGTAGGAGCTACGAGCAGTACTTC.

In this sample, this clonotype turned up many times. V usage is TRBV3-1 and J usage is TRBJ1-5; no clear D gene. Germline V gives CDR1 LGHDT, CDR2 YNNKEL (reference sequence). The CDR3 spans 16 residues. Trimming cost V 0 bases and J 6 bases, with 15 bases left between them. Here the CDR3 DNA reads TGTGCCAGCAGCCAAGATTATAGAGGGATAGGTCAGCCCCAGCATTTT. Translating gives CASSQDYRGIGQPQHF.

The chain links TRBV3-1 to TRBJ1-5, with D maybe TRBD1 (5 bases). Germline V lookup: CDR1 LGHDT, CDR2 YNNKEL (reference sequence). Trimming pared 4 bases from V and 0 bases from J, leaving 10 bases between. CDR3 length: 15 amino acids. The CDR3 region is CASSPAGNSNQPQHF. The CDR3 region has the DNA TGTGCCAGCAGCCCCGCAGGGAATAGCAATCAGCCCCAGCATTTT.

There are a few counts of this clonotype. This chain uses TRBV10-3 with TRBJ2-7; TRBD1 matches at 8 bases. The CDR3 totals 13 residues. The ends lost 8 bases at V and 1 base at J; junction bases unmatched: 4. Per germline, CDR1 ENHRY and CDR2 SYGVKD. DNA for the CDR3: TGTGCCATCGGAGACAGGGGATCCTACGAGCAGTACTTC. This codes for CAIGDRGSYEQYF.

This clonotype was counted only a few times. The rearrangement joins TRBV29-1 to TRBJ2-7; D perhaps matches TRBD2 (6 bases). There are 14 residues in the CDR3. Between the trimmed V and J ends, which lost 1 base and 3 bases, there was a span of 13 bases. The V gene's germline CDR1 is SQVTM and CDR2 ANQGSEA. This CDR3 reads CSVEVGSGVYEQYF. The CDR3, as DNA: TGCAGCGTTGAAGTAGGTTCGGGGGTCTACGAGCAGTACTTC.

V usage is TRBV4-1 and J usage is TRBJ2-7; 7 nucleotides align to TRBD1. Germline trimming cut 1 base from V and 5 bases from J; bases unmatched to any gene: 11. The CDR3 runs 16 residues. CDR1 and CDR2 (germline): MGHRA, YSYEKL. The CDR3 coding sequence is TGCGCCAGCAGCCAAGTAGGGTCCAGGGGGATCCACGAGCAGTACTTC. It encodes CASSQVGSRGIHEQYF.

At least ten counts were recorded for this clonotype. This sequence joins TRBV5-1 and TRBJ2-7, with TRBD2 as a possible D gene (5 bases). Trimming took off 7 bases at V and 4 bases at J, with 15 bases between the two ends. The germline CDR1 and CDR2 sequences are SGHRS and YFSETQ. This CDR3 spans 13 amino acids. This CDR3 is CASRASRSYEQYF. CDR3 sequence (DNA): TGCGCCAGCCGGGCTAGCAGAAGTTACGAGCAGTACTTC.

On this clonotype: With a much larger clone just one base away, this may be a read error. The chain employs TRBV12-3 or TRBV12-4 and TRBJ2-1, with D maybe TRBD1 (6 bases). CDR3 size: 16 residues. The CDR3 nucleotides are TGTGCCAGCAGTCGGGACACCGTAATTTCCTACAATGAGCAGTCCTTC. This translates into CASSRDTVISYNEQSF.

This clonotype was picked up many times. V usage is TRBV2 and J usage is TRBJ1-5; D is unclear. The CDR3 has 15 residues. CDR1 SNHLY and CDR2 FYNNEI come from the germline V gene. The V end lost 8 bases, the J end lost 1 base, and 15 bases lay between the germline ends. The DNA of the CDR3 is TGTGCCAGCGGCCCCCGGTCGGTAAGCAATCAGCCCCAGCATTTT. It translates to CASGPRSVSNQPQHF.

This clonotype was counted at least ten times. This CDR3 reads CASRWTGADGPQHF. Here the CDR3 DNA reads TGTGCCAGCCGCTGGACAGGGGCCGACGGGCCCCAGCATTTT. The J gene is TRBJ1-5, the V gene TRBV2, with 9 bases matching TRBD1. CDR1 and CDR2 (germline): SNHLY, FYNNEI. J lost 9 bases, V lost 8 bases, and 11 bases had no gene match. This CDR3 region has 14 residues.

Many counts were recorded for this clonotype. The chain recombines TRBV6-2 or TRBV6-3 with TRBJ2-7, with D tentatively TRBD2 (5 bases). The CDR3 covers 15 residues. Germline V gene sequence: CDR1 MNHEY, CDR2 SVGEGT. Trimming cost V 2 bases and J 3 bases, with 14 bases left between them. CDR3 sequence reads: CASSYLGWEYYEQYF. The CDR3 nucleotides read TGTGCCAGCAGTTACCTGGGGTGGGAGTACTACGAGCAGTACTTC.

This clonotype occurred many times. This chain connects TRBV20-1 to TRBJ1-6, with D possibly TRBD1 on 5 matching bases. The CDR3 totals 16 residues. Germline V gene data show CDR1 as DFQATT and CDR2 as SNEGSKA (reference sequence). Trimming left V 0 bases short and J 7 bases short, with 16 bases between. The CDR3 reads CSARERARDFNSPLHF. CDR3 nucleotides: TGCAGTGCTAGAGAAAGGGCCCGGGACTTCAATTCACCCCTCCACTTT.

This clonotype has only a few counts. This rearrangement joins TRBV20-1 to TRBJ1-3; 7 bases line up with TRBD1. The germline CDR1 and CDR2 sequences are DFQATT and SNEGSKA (reference sequence). This CDR3 spans 13 amino acids. The trim removed 6 bases at V and 11 bases at J, leaving 13 bases unmatched. The CDR3, as DNA: TGCAGTGCCCCCGGTCCAGGGGGTTCCGCCATATATTTT. This sequence encodes CSAPGPGGSAIYF.

This clonotype has only one observation. This chain connects TRBV30 to TRBJ2-3; a possible D gene is TRBD2 (6 bases). The CDR3 is made up of 13 amino acids. The V end lost 5 bases, the J end lost 2 bases, and 11 bases lay between the germline ends. The germline CDR1 and CDR2 sequences are GTSNPN and SVGIG (reference sequence). The CDR3 nucleotides read TGTGCCTGGTTAAGGGACTCCACAGATACGCAGTATTTT. Protein sequence: CAWLRDSTDTQYF.

This clonotype was seen many times. CDR3 in DNA: TGCGCCAGCAGCTCGGTCGAGAACACTGAAGCTTTCTTT. Its translation: CASSSVENTEAFF. V is TRBV5-1 and J is TRBJ1-1; no clear D. With 3 bases removed from V and 1 base from J, the gap between germline ends came to 7 bases. Looked up from germline, CDR1 is SGHRS and CDR2 is YFSETQ. The length of the CDR3 is 13 residues.

The V call is TRBV18, the J call TRBJ2-1; no clear D gene. CDR1 and CDR2 from the germline V gene are KGHSH and LQKENI. Trimming took 2 bases from V and 5 from J, leaving 7 bases between them. The CDR3 is 13 residues long. The CDR3 reads CASSPSLNNEQFF. In nucleotides, the CDR3 is TGTGCCAGCTCACCATCACTCAACAATGAGCAGTTCTTC.

J is TRBJ1-5 and V is TRBV20-1, with a possible D match to TRBD1 (5 bases). From germline, CDR1 is DFQATT and CDR2 SNEGSKA (reference sequence). CDR3 length: 20 residues. With 3 bases removed from V and 0 bases from J, the gap between germline ends came to 27 bases. The CDR3 reads CSARANVAPGGTYSNQPQHF. In DNA, the CDR3 is TGCAGTGCTAGGGCAAACGTAGCGCCAGGCGGGACTTATAGCAATCAGCCCCAGCATTTT.

As to this clonotype: This could be a read error, since a much larger clone is one nucleotide away. The chain joins TRBV3-1 to TRBJ1-6, with D perhaps TRBD1 (6 bases). Germline V gives CDR1 LGHDT, CDR2 YNNKEL (reference sequence). The CDR3 is made up of 14 amino acids. V was clipped by 1 base and J by 7 bases, with 8 bases between them. Here the CDR3 DNA reads TGTGCCAGCAGCCAAGGGACAGAAAATTCACCCCTCCACTTT. Translated, it gives CASSQGTENSPLHF. Combining the CDR3 with reference TRBV3-1 and TRBJ1-6 gives the whole variable domain DTAVSQTPKYLVTQMGNDKSIKCEQNLGHDTMYWYKQDSKKFLKIMFSYNNKELIINETVPNRFSPKSPDKAHLNLHINSLELGDSAVYFCASSQGTENSPLHFGNGTRLTVT.

This clonotype appeared many times. The chain joins TRBV5-1 to TRBJ2-7; 8 nucleotides agree with TRBD1. This CDR3 has 15 amino acids. CDR1 is SGHRS, CDR2 YFSETQ, per germline. Germline trimming cut 0 bases from V and 3 bases from J; bases unmatched to any gene: 5. CDR3 sequence reads: CASSLEGTGFYEQYF. The CDR3 DNA reads as TGCGCCAGCAGCTTGGAAGGGACAGGATTCTACGAGCAGTACTTC.

This clonotype showed up just a few times. V and J are TRBV4-1 and TRBJ2-7; 9 bases fit TRBD2. The CDR3 runs to 15 residues. Germline CDR1 MGHRA, CDR2 YSYEKL. V shed 6 bases, J shed 3 bases, and the junction held 9 bases outside the gene matches. The CDR3 coding sequence is TGCGCCAGCAGGGCGTTGGGTAGCGGGAGCTACGAGCAGTACTTC. It translates to CASRALGSGSYEQYF.

This clonotype was detected ten times or more. Here the CDR3 reads CASSGGRRDRPQETQYF. CDR3 in DNA: TGTGCCAGCAGCGGGGGTCGGAGGGACAGACCCCAAGAGACCCAGTACTTC. The chain joins TRBV7-3 to TRBJ2-5, with TRBD1 as a possible D gene (7 bases). Trimming cost V 5 bases and J 1 base, with 20 bases left between them. The CDR3 sequence is 17 residues long. CDR1 and CDR2 (germline): SGHTA, FQGTGA. The whole variable domain, remainder taken from reference TRBV7-3 and TRBJ2-5, is GAGVSQTPSNKVTEKGKYVELRCDPISGHTALYWYRQSLGQGPEFLIYFQGTGAADDSGLPNDRFFAVRPEGSVSTLKIQRTERGDSAVYLCASSGGRRDRPQETQYFGPGTRLLVL.

This clonotype was counted a few times. One junction end disagrees with the germline gene, perhaps due to a read error. The V and J genes are TRBV27 and TRBJ1-1, with D possibly TRBD1 on 5 matching bases. Germline assignment: CDR1 MNHEY and CDR2 SMNVEV (reference sequence). CDR3 length: 14 residues. CDR3 coding DNA: TGTGCCAACAGTTTGTTGGGGACGAACACTGAAGCTTTCTTT. Translating it yields CANSLLGTNTEAFF.

In its sample, this clonotype was seen many times. J is TRBJ1-2 and V is TRBV6-1, with 8 bases that match TRBD1. Germline values: CDR1 MNHNS, CDR2 SASEGT. Unmatched junction bases numbered 13, after V lost 6 bases and J lost 1 base. This CDR3 is built from 17 residues. CDR3 region: CASSPPRTGKVNYGYTF. CDR3 sequence (DNA): TGTGCCAGCAGCCCCCCCCGGACAGGGAAAGTTAACTATGGCTACACCTTC.